The 18 T cell receptor beta chains reported below all come from one sample, sequenced in a study of blood T cell repertoires in COVID-19. Using immunoSEQ multiplex PCR, the repertoire was profiled, and TCRdb retains in-frame clones only, with some absent. The table lists about 240,000 clones, around 83% of them singletons. Sequenced: peripheral blood. These receptors were taken from a woman under 30 with acute or convalescent COVID-19.

The chain employs TRBV14 and TRBJ1-4, with D unclear. V was pared by 2 bases and J by 4 bases, with 14 bases between. The CDR3 spans 16 residues. Per germline, CDR1 SGHDN and CDR2 FVKESK. In nucleotides, the CDR3 is TGTGCCAGCAGCCAATTCGCGGGGTATGGTAATGAAAAACTGTTTTTT. This translates into CASSQFAGYGNEKLFF. Based on the CDR3 plus reference TRBV14 and TRBJ1-4, the full variable domain is EAGVTQFPSHSVIEKGQTVTLRCDPISGHDNLYWYRRVMGKEIKFLLHFVKESKQDESGMPNNRFLAERTGGTYSTLKVQPAELEDSGVYFCASSQFAGYGNEKLFFGSGTQLSVL.

The chain recombines TRBV4-3 with TRBJ1-2, with D perhaps matching TRBD1 (6 bases). CDR1 LGHNA and CDR2 YSLEER come from the germline V gene. This CDR3 is built from 17 residues. V lost 3 bases to trimming and J lost 7 bases, with 24 bases between them. CDR3 loop: CASSHTSRLGGRSGYTF. CDR3 coding DNA: TGCGCCAGCAGCCACACTTCCCGTCTGGGGGGGCGGAGTGGCTACACCTTC.

The genes are TRBV13 and TRBJ1-2; D remains ambiguous. Germline CDR1 reads PRHDT; CDR2 reads FYEKMQ (reference sequence). There are 14 residues in the CDR3. The germline V and J ends were trimmed by 9 bases and 1 base, with 15 bases remaining between them. The CDR3 bases are TGTGCCAGTAATGAGGGAAGGAGTAACTATGGCTACACCTTC. Translation: CASNEGRSNYGYTF. Drawing the rest from reference TRBV13 and TRBJ1-2, the complete variable domain is AAGVIQSPRHLIKEKRETATLKCYPIPRHDTVYWYQQGPGQDPQFLISFYEKMQSDKGSIPDRFSAQQFSDYHSELNMSSLELGDSALYFCASNEGRSNYGYTFGSGTRLTVV.

V usage is TRBV27 and J usage is TRBJ2-7, with 10 bases aligning to TRBD2. This CDR3 spans 15 amino acids. With 4 bases clipped from V and 6 bases from J, the junction kept 9 bases outside the gene matches. Germline lookup yields CDR1 MNHEY and CDR2 SMNVEV (reference sequence). CDR3 region: CASSSLGLAAPEQYF. The CDR3 DNA follows: TGTGCCAGCAGTTCATTAGGACTAGCGGCACCCGAGCAGTACTTC.

This sequence joins TRBV5-6 and TRBJ2-5; possible D gene TRBD2, 6 bases. V lost 6 bases and J 0 bases, leaving 24 bases between the germline ends. The V gene's germline CDR1 is SGHDT and CDR2 YYEEEE. The CDR3 is 18 residues long. Here the CDR3 DNA reads TGTGCCAGCATACTCGGAGGGCGGGGCCCCGCGTACCAAGAGACCCAGTACTTC. Residues: CASILGGRGPAYQETQYF.

Note on this clone: This CDR3 is also generated by other DNA sequences in the sample. CDR3 amino acids: CASSRLAKETQYF. CDR3 in DNA: TGTGCCAGCAGCCGACTAGCGAAAGAGACCCAGTACTTC. This chain links TRBV12-3 or TRBV12-4 with TRBJ2-5, with 8 bases lining up with TRBD2. CDR3 length: 13 amino acids. V lost 6 bases and J lost 3; bases outside the gene matches: 3.

This chain joins TRBV7-9 and TRBJ2-7; TRBD2 matches at 12 bases. V was clipped by 2 bases and J by 5 bases; unmatched bases: 7. Looked up from germline, CDR1 is SEHNR and CDR2 is FQNEAQ (reference sequence). The CDR3 length is 16 residues. For the CDR3, the DNA is TGTGCCAGCAGCTTACTGACTAGCGGGAGTTCCGACGAGCAGTACTTC. Its translation is CASSLLTSGSSDEQYF.

This rearrangement joins TRBV6-5 to TRBJ1-2, with TRBD1 matching over 7 bases. Germline V gene lookup returns CDR1 MNHEY and CDR2 SVGAGI. After removal of 0 bases from V and 4 bases from J, the junction contained 8 bases not matched to a gene. The CDR3 loop spans 16 amino acids. The CDR3 bases are TGTGCCAGCAGTTACTCAAGCACAGGGGATTCCTATGGCTACACCTTC. Translation: CASSYSSTGDSYGYTF.

The V call is TRBV11-2, the J call TRBJ2-2; D perhaps matches TRBD1 (6 bases). Germline V gene lookup returns CDR1 SGHAT and CDR2 FQNNGV. V dropped 0 bases and J dropped 4 bases, with 9 bases sitting between them. CDR3 length: 15 residues. The CDR3 is CASSLEGAGTGELFF. CDR3 DNA: TGTGCCAGCAGCTTAGAGGGGGCCGGCACCGGGGAGCTGTTTTTT.

This chain links TRBV7-2 with TRBJ2-7; D may be TRBD1 (5 bases). CDR3 size: 14 residues. Trimming removed 3 bases from V and 0 bases from J, with 9 bases in between. CDR1 SGHTA and CDR2 FQGNSA come from the germline V gene. CDR3 nucleotides: TGTGCCAGCAGCTTGGGGCAGTTCTCCTACGAGCAGTACTTC. Its translation is CASSLGQFSYEQYF.

The V and J genes are TRBV6-5 and TRBJ2-7, with D possibly being TRBD1 (6 bases). This CDR3 spans 15 amino acids. The germline V gene encodes CDR1 MNHEY and CDR2 SVGAGI. V lost 0 bases to trimming and J lost 1 base, with 10 bases between them. As DNA, the CDR3 is TGTGCCAGCAGTTACTCTAGGACAGCTTCCTACGAGCAGTACTTC. Translated, it gives CASSYSRTASYEQYF.

As concerns this clone: Other DNA sequences in this sample translate to the same CDR3. The rearrangement joins TRBV7-3 to TRBJ2-1; D is ambiguous. CDR3 size: 14 residues. Germline assignment: CDR1 SGHTA and CDR2 FQGTGA. Trimming removed 2 bases at V and 3 bases at J, with 8 bases between. CDR3 DNA: TGTGCCAGCAGCTTAGGCGGCGGCTACAATGAGCAGTTCTTC. Translation: CASSLGGGYNEQFF.

This sequence joins TRBV7-9 and TRBJ2-1, with TRBD2 matching over 7 bases. Germline-derived CDR1 and CDR2 are SEHNR and FQNEAQ (reference sequence). This CDR3 has 15 residues. The trim removed 1 base at V and 4 bases at J, leaving 4 bases unmatched. This CDR3 is CASSLGGSGYNEQFF. The CDR3 coding sequence is TGTGCCAGCAGCTTAGGCGGGAGTGGGTACAATGAGCAGTTCTTC.

The chain links TRBV13 to TRBJ1-2; D is ambiguous. This CDR3 is built from 16 residues. The germline gives CDR1 PRHDT, CDR2 FYEKMQ (reference sequence). The V end lost 1 base, the J end lost 4 bases, and 16 bases lay between the germline ends. The DNA for the CDR3 is TGTGCCAGCAGCTTAGTGCTCCCGGGTAGCGGCTATGGCTACACCTTC. Its protein is CASSLVLPGSGYGYTF.

The chain uses TRBV24-1 and TRBJ2-7, with D tentatively TRBD1 (5 bases). The germline V and J ends were trimmed by 3 bases and 3 bases, with 8 bases remaining between them. The CDR3 length is 13 residues. The germline V gene encodes CDR1 KGHDR and CDR2 SFDVKD. The CDR3 here is CATSDLDSYEQYF. In DNA, the CDR3 is TGTGCCACCAGTGATCTCGACAGCTACGAGCAGTACTTC.

The chain uses TRBV5-1 and TRBJ1-1; D is unresolved. The CDR3 runs to 15 residues. Germline V lookup: CDR1 SGHRS, CDR2 YFSETQ. V lost 2 bases and J lost 1, with 12 bases in between. The CDR3 bases are TGCGCCAGCAGCTTTCAGGCCCATGGGAACACTGAAGCTTTCTTT. Its protein is CASSFQAHGNTEAFF.

The rearrangement uses TRBV10-1 and TRBJ2-2, with D possibly TRBD1 on 6 matching bases. V lost 6 bases and J lost 6, with 8 bases in between. This CDR3 spans 12 amino acids. Germline loops: CDR1 WNHNN, CDR2 SYGVQD (reference sequence). The CDR3 reads CASRQGAGELFF. CDR3 nucleotides: TGCGCCAGCAGACAGGGAGCCGGGGAGCTGTTTTTT.

This clone was recorded a few times. The chain uses TRBV30 and TRBJ2-3; perhaps TRBD1 as D (5 bases). Germline CDR1 is GTSNPN and CDR2 is SVGIG (reference sequence). The CDR3 sequence is 14 residues long. Trimming removed 0 bases at V and 4 bases at J, with 11 bases between. The CDR3, as DNA: TGTGCCTGGAGTGTAGGGGATGCGGCAGATACGCAGTATTTT. Its protein is CAWSVGDAADTQYF.